This T cell receptor (beta chain) was retrieved from a study of T cell responses to AZD1222 COVID-19 vaccine. General observations from the study: Baseline seropositives among AZD1222 recipients totaled only 5 to 7.

TCRdb's copy holds only in-frame clones and misses some; the assay was immunoSEQ multiplex PCR. Among fewer than 85,000 clones listed, around 87% were seen once. The CDR3 has 15 residues. Trimming cost V 0 bases and J 6 bases; bases outside gene matches: 6. The germline V gene has CDR1 SQVTM and CDR2 ANQGSEA. For this clone: Its antigen is currently unknown.

The chain combines TRBV29-1 with TRBJ2-1; 9 positions match TRBD2. The sequencing used peripheral blood, collected 28 days after the second AZD1222 dose. This receptor was taken from an adult who received the AZD1222 COVID-19 vaccine. CDR3 loop: CSVEDERGAINEQFF. The CDR3, as DNA: TGCAGCGTTGAAGATGAGCGGGGGGCCATCAATGAGCAGTTCTTC.